This entry lists 5 T cell receptor beta chains sequenced from one sample in a study of T-cell reconstitution after alpha-beta-depleted transplantation in children. Unique molecular identifiers were incorporated during preparation of the TCRbeta library. TCRdb called the PCR reads again in MiXCR, with one record for every CDR3 protein. The sample yields around 380,000 distinct CDR3 sequences, roughly 11% seen once. The sequencing here drew on PBMCs from the stem cell graft donor, taken from the stem cell graft. These receptors originate from a human donor who donated a stem cell graft to a child with acute myeloid leukemia.

V is TRBV5-6 and J is TRBJ2-2; D uncertain. The CDR3 has 15 amino acids. Germline V gene sequence: CDR1 SGHDT, CDR2 YYEEEE. V lost 0 bases and J lost 2, with 8 bases in between. The CDR3 sequence: CASSLARLNTGELFF. For the CDR3, the DNA is TGTGCCAGCAGCTTGGCCAGGCTTAACACCGGGGAGCTGTTTTTT.

Ten or more counts support this clonotype. The CDR3 is CSAREARGRVADDEQFF. In DNA form, the CDR3 reads TGCAGTGCTAGAGAAGCACGCGGGAGGGTGGCTGACGATGAGCAGTTCTTC. The chain links TRBV20-1 to TRBJ2-1; 9 bases agree with TRBD2. Germline CDR1 DFQATT, CDR2 SNEGSKA (reference sequence). V lost 0 bases, J lost 8 bases, and 14 bases stayed unmatched. The CDR3 is 17 residues long.

V and J are TRBV20-1 and TRBJ2-4, with TRBD2 matching over 10 bases. This CDR3 spans 17 amino acids. In germline, CDR1 is DFQATT, CDR2 SNEGSKA (reference sequence). Losses at the gene ends were 2 bases for V and 2 bases for J; bases not matched to a gene: 9. CDR3 bases: TGCAGTGCTAGAATTCGGGCTAGCGGGAGTACCAAAAACATTCAGTACTTC. Its protein is CSARIRASGSTKNIQYF.

V usage is TRBV6-1 and J usage is TRBJ2-2, with D perhaps given as TRBD1 or TRBD2 (5 bases each). Germline V gene sequence: CDR1 MNHNS, CDR2 SASEGT. V was clipped by 6 bases and J by 1 base, with 15 bases between them. The CDR3 spans 16 residues. This chain's CDR3 is CASSRFGTGNTGELFF. The CDR3 nucleotides are TGTGCCAGCAGCCGATTCGGGACGGGGAACACCGGGGAGCTGTTTTTT.

The chain recombines TRBV4-2 with TRBJ2-3; 16 nucleotides match TRBD2. Germline V gives CDR1 LGHNA, CDR2 YNFKEQ. V was pared by 3 bases and J by 0 bases, with 9 bases of the junction left unmatched. This CDR3 region has 20 residues. The CDR3 region has the DNA TGTGCCAGCAGCCACCCCCCCGGGACTAGCGGGGGGGCCAGCACAGATACGCAGTATTTT. It translates to CASSHPPGTSGGASTDTQYF.